Following are 22 T cell receptor beta chains from one sample sequenced in a study of type 1 regulatory T cells. These TCRs are of unknown antigen specificity. In TCRdb, the reads were re-called with MiXCR into one record per CDR3 protein. The sample carries 60,000 to 70,000 distinct CDR3 sequences, 63% recorded once. The source material was cultured T cells, either the whole culture or a sorted T cell fraction (not recorded which). This sample's subset: Tr1-enriched cell product generated in vitro against host alloantigens. The receptors come from a human donor in good health.

This clonotype was found a few times. The CDR3 loop is CASSFRRSQETQYF. CDR3 sequence (DNA): TGTGCCAGCAGCTTTAGACGGTCCCAAGAGACCCAGTACTTC. The genes are TRBV7-8 and TRBJ2-5; D remains ambiguous. The CDR3 covers 14 residues. Germline lookup yields CDR1 SGHVS and CDR2 FQNEAQ. V lost 3 bases and J lost 1, with 9 bases in between.

This sequence joins TRBV28 and TRBJ2-5; tentative D call: TRBD1 (6 bases). This CDR3 has 16 residues. V was cut by 7 bases and J by 5 bases, with 23 bases left in between. Germline CDR1 MDHEN, CDR2 SYDVKM. This CDR3 is CASTTASGHEGETQYF. In DNA, the CDR3 is TGTGCCAGCACCACCGCTTCGGGACACGAAGGGGAGACCCAGTACTTC.

The J gene is TRBJ1-2, the V gene TRBV7-8, with D possibly matching TRBD1 (5 bases). Germline V CDR1 and CDR2: SGHVS, FQNEAQ. The CDR3 loop spans 14 amino acids. Trimming left V 4 bases short and J 1 base short, with 10 bases between. CDR3: CASSSGRVNYGYTF. The CDR3 DNA reads TGTGCCAGCAGCTCGGGACGGGTTAACTATGGCTACACCTTC.

The V gene is TRBV13, the J gene TRBJ1-2; no clear D gene. The length of the CDR3 is 14 residues. From germline, CDR1 is PRHDT and CDR2 FYEKMQ (reference sequence). Trimming took off 6 bases at V and 3 bases at J, with 14 bases between the two ends. CDR3 in DNA: TGTGCCAGCAGGCGTGGCGGCGGCTACTATGGCTACACCTTC. It codes for CASRRGGGYYGYTF.

This clonotype showed up just a few times. The chain uses TRBV7-2 and TRBJ2-3; tentative D call: TRBD1 (6 bases). V was pared by 2 bases and J by 0 bases, with 15 bases between. The germline V gene has CDR1 SGHTA and CDR2 FQGNSA. The CDR3 has 17 amino acids. CDR3 coding DNA: TGTGCCAGCAGCTTATTTGGACAGCAGATTAGCACAGATACGCAGTATTTT. This gives the protein CASSLFGQQISTDTQYF.

This chain connects TRBV3-1 to TRBJ2-7; 8 nucleotides line up with TRBD1. Germline CDR1 and CDR2: LGHDT and YNNKEL (reference sequence). V lost 3 bases to trimming and J lost 6 bases; unmatched junction nucleotides: 10. The CDR3 runs 15 residues. The CDR3 DNA sequence: TGTGCCAGCAGCCATTCCGACAGGGGAACCCTCGAGCAGTACTTC. Its translation is CASSHSDRGTLEQYF.

This sequence joins TRBV12-3 or TRBV12-4 and TRBJ2-5, with 15 bases fitting TRBD2. The CDR3 covers 16 residues. V was clipped by 6 bases and J by 5 bases; unmatched bases: 7. CDR3 residues: CASRSGLAGGGETQYF. In DNA form, the CDR3 reads TGTGCCAGCAGATCGGGACTAGCGGGAGGTGGTGAGACCCAGTACTTC.

V usage is TRBV6-1 and J usage is TRBJ2-6, with TRBD1 matching over 11 bases. The V segment lost 7 bases and the J segment 2 bases; nucleotides outside the gene matches: 7. The CDR3 spans 17 residues. Germline assignment: CDR1 MNHNS and CDR2 SASEGT. The CDR3 reads CASTWDRGLTGANVLTF. The DNA of the CDR3 is TGTGCCAGCACCTGGGACAGGGGGTTAACTGGGGCCAACGTCCTGACTTTC.

The chain carries TRBV6-2 or TRBV6-3 and TRBJ2-1, with 12 bases matching TRBD2. The germline gives CDR1 MNHEY, CDR2 SVGEGT. The CDR3 spans 16 residues. V trimming: 5 bases; J trimming: 10 bases; junction bases outside the gene matches: 12. The CDR3 sequence is CASSPLAGGPSGEQFF. The CDR3 DNA is TGTGCCAGCAGTCCGCTAGCGGGAGGGCCTTCGGGGGAGCAGTTCTTC.

In this sample, this clonotype turned up once. The gene calls are TRBV5-1 and TRBJ2-7; TRBD1 might be the D (6 bases). This CDR3 is built from 14 residues. CDR1 is SGHRS and CDR2 is YFSETQ in the germline V gene. V shed 0 bases and J shed 0 bases, with 7 bases lying between them. In DNA, the CDR3 is TGCGCCAGCAGCTTGGCGGACAGCTCCTACGAGCAGTACTTC. Translation gives CASSLADSSYEQYF.

This clonotype was observed a few times. The chain joins TRBV4-3 to TRBJ1-5, with TRBD1 matching 8 bases. This CDR3 is 15 amino acids long. V shed 0 bases and J 7 bases; nucleotides not matched to a gene: 5. Germline lookup yields CDR1 LGHNA and CDR2 YSLEER. CDR3 amino acids: CASSQDPRGLQPQHF. CDR3 bases: TGCGCCAGCAGCCAAGATCCCAGGGGGCTCCAGCCCCAGCATTTT.

Remarks on this clonotype: One junction end disagrees with the germline gene, perhaps due to a read error. The chain joins TRBV6-2 or TRBV6-3 to TRBJ2-2, with D hard to call. There are 13 residues in the CDR3. CDR1 is MNHEY, CDR2 SVGEGT, per germline. The CDR3 coding sequence is TGTGCCAGCATTTACCCTAACACCGGGGAGCTGTTTTTT. Encoded protein: CASIYPNTGELFF.

The chain carries TRBV7-2 and TRBJ1-1; tentative D call: TRBD1 (5 bases). The ends were cut back, 0 bases at V and 0 bases at J, with 11 bases in the middle. This CDR3 region has 16 residues. The germline V gene encodes CDR1 SGHTA and CDR2 FQGNSA. The CDR3 nucleotides read TGTGCCAGCAGCTTAGCGGGGGGAAACATGAACACTGAAGCTTTCTTT. Its protein is CASSLAGGNMNTEAFF.

This clonotype was seen only a few times. CDR3 bases: TGTGCCAGCAGTTACAGGGGTTGGGAGACCCAGTACTTC. As protein: CASSYRGWETQYF. The V and J genes are TRBV6-2 or TRBV6-3 and TRBJ2-5; D may be TRBD1 (5 bases). Germline loops: CDR1 MNHEY, CDR2 SVGEGT. V was trimmed by 2 bases and J by 5 bases, leaving 9 bases between them. CDR3 length: 13 amino acids.

There are a few counts of this clonotype. The CDR3 DNA sequence: TGTGCCAGCAGCTTATCGGGACAGCTCAAAAACTATGGCTACACCTTC. Translated: CASSLSGQLKNYGYTF. The genes are TRBV7-9 and TRBJ1-2, with TRBD1 matching 7 bases. Germline V gives CDR1 SEHNR, CDR2 FQNEAQ (reference sequence). The length of the CDR3 is 16 residues. Trimming at V came to 2 bases and at J to 2 bases, leaving 8 bases not matched to a gene.

V usage is TRBV20-1 and J usage is TRBJ1-4; TRBD1 agrees at 8 bases. V lost 5 bases and J lost 1; bases outside the gene matches: 9. The CDR3 spans 16 residues. The germline V gene has CDR1 DFQATT and CDR2 SNEGSKA (reference sequence). The DNA of the CDR3 is TGCAGTGCTGAGGGATCGACAGGGGAAACTAATGAAAAACTGTTTTTT. Protein sequence: CSAEGSTGETNEKLFF.

The chain recombines TRBV10-3 with TRBJ2-5, with D tentatively TRBD1 (5 bases). The V gene's germline CDR1 is ENHRY and CDR2 SYGVKD. This CDR3 comprises 15 residues. V was shortened by 0 bases and J by 2 bases, with 10 bases between the two germline ends. The CDR3 spells CAISESTGEQETQYF. The CDR3 DNA reads TGTGCCATCAGTGAGTCAACAGGAGAGCAAGAGACCCAGTACTTC.

This clonotype appeared a few times. The CDR3 DNA follows: TGTGCCAGCAGTTTAGGAGACTCAAGCTCCTACAATGAGCAGTTCTTC. Translating it yields CASSLGDSSSYNEQFF. The chain uses TRBV12-3 or TRBV12-4 and TRBJ2-1; no clear D. Trimming took off 1 base at V and 0 bases at J, with 10 bases between the two ends. The CDR3 consists of 16 residues.

This rearrangement joins TRBV5-1 to TRBJ2-7, with 7 nucleotides matching TRBD1. The CDR3 extends over 16 amino acids. CDR1 is SGHRS and CDR2 is YFSETQ in the germline V gene. V was pared by 4 bases and J by 1 base, with 11 bases of the junction left unmatched. DNA of the CDR3: TGCGCCAGCAGCAGAAGACAGGGAAAAGTTTCCTACGAGCAGTACTTC. Translating it yields CASSRRQGKVSYEQYF. The full variable domain, rest sourced from reference TRBV5-1 and TRBJ2-7, is KAGVTQTPRYLIKTRGQQVTLSCSPISGHRSVSWYQQTPGQGLQFLFEYFSETQRNKGNFPGRFSGRQFSNSRSEMNVSTLELGDSALYLCASSRRQGKVSYEQYFGPGTRLTVT.

The rearrangement uses TRBV6-2 or TRBV6-3 and TRBJ2-4; TRBD1 matches 9 bases. Germline values: CDR1 MNHEY, CDR2 SVGEGT. J was trimmed by 7 bases and V by 5 bases; bases with no gene match: 9. There are 15 residues in the CDR3. This chain's CDR3 is CASSPTGGSWNIQYF. The DNA of the CDR3 is TGTGCCAGCAGTCCCACAGGGGGCTCATGGAACATTCAGTACTTC.

V and J are TRBV12-2 and TRBJ2-1. TRBV12-2 is a recognized pseudogene. CDR3 length: 13 residues. The CDR3 bases are TGTGCAAGTCGCTTTCGCTCCTACAATGAGCAGTTCTTC. Translated, it gives CASRFRSYNEQFF.

J is TRBJ2-1 and V is TRBV2, with D possibly being TRBD2 (6 bases). The CDR3 totals 16 residues. V lost 2 bases and J 8 bases, leaving 19 bases between the germline ends. Germline V gene sequence: CDR1 SNHLY, CDR2 FYNNEI. The CDR3 bases are TGTGCCAGCAGTGAAAGGGAGTGGGAGCGGGCGGATGAGCAGTTCTTC. It is translated as CASSEREWERADEQFF.